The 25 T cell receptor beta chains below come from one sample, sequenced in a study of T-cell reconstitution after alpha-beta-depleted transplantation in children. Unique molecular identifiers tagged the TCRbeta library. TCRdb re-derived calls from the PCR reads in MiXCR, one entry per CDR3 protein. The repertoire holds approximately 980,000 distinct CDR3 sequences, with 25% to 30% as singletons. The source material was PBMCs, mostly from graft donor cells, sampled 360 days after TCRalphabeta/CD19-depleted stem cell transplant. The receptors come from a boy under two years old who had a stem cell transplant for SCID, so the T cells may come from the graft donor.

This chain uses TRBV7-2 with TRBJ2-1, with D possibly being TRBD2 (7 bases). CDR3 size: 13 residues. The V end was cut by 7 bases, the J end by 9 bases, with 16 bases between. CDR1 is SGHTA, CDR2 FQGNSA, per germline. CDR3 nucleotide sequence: TGTGCCAGCATGGGGGGGCTAAGGAGTGAGCAGTTCTTC. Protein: CASMGGLRSEQFF.

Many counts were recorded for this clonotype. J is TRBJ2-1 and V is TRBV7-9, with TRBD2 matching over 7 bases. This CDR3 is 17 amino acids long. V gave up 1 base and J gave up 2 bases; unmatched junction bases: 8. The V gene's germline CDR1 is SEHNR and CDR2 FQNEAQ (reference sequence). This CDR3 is CASSLVGGTTAYNEQFF. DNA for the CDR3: TGTGCCAGCAGCTTAGTTGGGGGGACTACTGCCTACAATGAGCAGTTCTTC. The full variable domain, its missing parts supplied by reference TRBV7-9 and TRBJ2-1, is DTGVSQNPRHKITKRGQNVTFRCDPISEHNRLYWYRQTLGQGPEFLTYFQNEAQLEKSRLLSDRFSAERPKGSFSTLEIQRTEQGDSAMYLCASSLVGGTTAYNEQFFGPGTRLTVL.

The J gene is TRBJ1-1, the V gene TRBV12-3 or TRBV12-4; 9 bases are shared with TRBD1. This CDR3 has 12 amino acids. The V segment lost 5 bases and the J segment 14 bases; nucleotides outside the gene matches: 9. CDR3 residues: CASSPGQGIVFF. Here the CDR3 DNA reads TGTGCCAGCAGTCCCGGACAGGGGATTGTATTCTTT.

The DNA of the CDR3 is TGTGCCAGCAGTTACTATCCAGGAAGTTCCTATAATTCACCCCTCCACTTT. Encoded protein: CASSYYPGSSYNSPLHF. The chain uses TRBV6-5 and TRBJ1-6, with D hard to call. The CDR3 extends over 17 amino acids. Germline-derived CDR1 and CDR2 are MNHEY and SVGAGI. V was pared by 1 base and J by 1 base, with 11 bases between.

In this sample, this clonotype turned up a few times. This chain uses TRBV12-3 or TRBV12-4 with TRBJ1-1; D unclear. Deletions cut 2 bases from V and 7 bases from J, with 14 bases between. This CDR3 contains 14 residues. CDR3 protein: CASSLFREGGEAFF. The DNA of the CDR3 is TGTGCCAGCAGTTTATTTAGGGAGGGAGGTGAAGCTTTCTTT.

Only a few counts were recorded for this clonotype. In DNA, the CDR3 is TGTGCCAGCAGCTGGGACCGGGACACGAGCTCCTACAATGAGCAGTTCTTC. As protein: CASSWDRDTSSYNEQFF. The chain has TRBV7-7 and TRBJ2-1; a possible D gene is TRBD1 (6 bases). Germline CDR1 is SSHAT and CDR2 is FNYEAQ (reference sequence). V lost 4 bases to trimming and J lost 0 bases, with 16 bases between them. There are 17 residues in the CDR3.

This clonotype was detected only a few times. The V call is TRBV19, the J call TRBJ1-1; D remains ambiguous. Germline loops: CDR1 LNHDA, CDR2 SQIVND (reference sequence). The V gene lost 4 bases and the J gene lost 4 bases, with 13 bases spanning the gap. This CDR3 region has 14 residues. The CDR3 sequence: CASSRREGITEAFF. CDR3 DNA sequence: TGTGCCAGTAGTAGACGCGAGGGTATCACTGAAGCTTTCTTT. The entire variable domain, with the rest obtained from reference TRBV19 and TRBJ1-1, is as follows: DGGITQSPKYLFRKEGQNVTLSCEQNLNHDAMYWYRQDPGQGLRLIYYSQIVNDFQKGDIAEGYSVSREKKESFPLTVTSAQKNPTAFYLCASSRREGITEAFFGQGTRLTVV.

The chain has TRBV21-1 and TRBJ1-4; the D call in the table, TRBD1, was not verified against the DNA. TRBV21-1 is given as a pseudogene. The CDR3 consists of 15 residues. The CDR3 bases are TGTGCCAGCCCGCCCCCCAGCAAAGGGGTCGAAAAACTGTTTTTT. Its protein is CASPPPSKGVEKLFF.

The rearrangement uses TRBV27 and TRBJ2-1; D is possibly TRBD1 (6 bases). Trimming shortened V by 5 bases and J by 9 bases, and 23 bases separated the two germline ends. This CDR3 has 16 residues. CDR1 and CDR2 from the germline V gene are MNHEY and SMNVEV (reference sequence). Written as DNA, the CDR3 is TGTGCCAGCAGTCCTCAGACAGGCATGGAATGGGGTGAGCAGTTCTTC. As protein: CASSPQTGMEWGEQFF.

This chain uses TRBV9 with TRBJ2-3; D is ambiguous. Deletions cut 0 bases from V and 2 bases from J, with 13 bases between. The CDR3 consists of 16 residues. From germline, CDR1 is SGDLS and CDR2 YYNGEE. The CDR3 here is CASSVDPGEHTDTQYF. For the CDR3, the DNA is TGTGCCAGCAGCGTAGACCCTGGAGAACACACAGATACGCAGTATTTT.

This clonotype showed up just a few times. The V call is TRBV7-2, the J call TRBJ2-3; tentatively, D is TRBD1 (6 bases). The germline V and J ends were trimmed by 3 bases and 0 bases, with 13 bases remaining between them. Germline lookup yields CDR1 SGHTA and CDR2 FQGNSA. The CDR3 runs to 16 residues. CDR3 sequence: CASSLTGVLSTDTQYF. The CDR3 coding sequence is TGTGCCAGCAGCTTGACAGGAGTCCTTAGCACAGATACGCAGTATTTT.

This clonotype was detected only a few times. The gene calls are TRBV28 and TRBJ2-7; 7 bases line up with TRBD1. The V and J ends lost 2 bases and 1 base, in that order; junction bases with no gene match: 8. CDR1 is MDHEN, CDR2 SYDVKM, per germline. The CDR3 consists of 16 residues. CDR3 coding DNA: TGTGCCAGCAGTTTAGATGTGTGGACAGGTTCCTACGAGCAGTACTTC. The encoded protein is CASSLDVWTGSYEQYF.

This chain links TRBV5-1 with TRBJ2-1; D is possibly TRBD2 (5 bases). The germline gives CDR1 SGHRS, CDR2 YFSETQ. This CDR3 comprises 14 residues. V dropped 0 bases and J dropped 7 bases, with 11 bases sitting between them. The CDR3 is CASSLVASGNEQFF. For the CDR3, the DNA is TGCGCCAGCAGCTTGGTTGCGTCGGGAAATGAGCAGTTCTTC.

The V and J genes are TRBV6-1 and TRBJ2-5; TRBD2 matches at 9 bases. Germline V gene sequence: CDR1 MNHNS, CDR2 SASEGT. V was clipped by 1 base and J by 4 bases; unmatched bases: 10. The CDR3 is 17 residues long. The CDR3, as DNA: TGTGCCAGCAGTGAAGTAGCTAGCGGGGCGGCCCCAGAGACCCAGTACTTC. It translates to CASSEVASGAAPETQYF.

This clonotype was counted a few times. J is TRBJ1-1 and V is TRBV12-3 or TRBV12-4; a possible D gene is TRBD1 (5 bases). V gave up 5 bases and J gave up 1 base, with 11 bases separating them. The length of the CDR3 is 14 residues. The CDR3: CASSEGLPNTEAFF. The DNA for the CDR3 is TGTGCCAGCAGTGAGGGACTCCCGAACACTGAAGCTTTCTTT.

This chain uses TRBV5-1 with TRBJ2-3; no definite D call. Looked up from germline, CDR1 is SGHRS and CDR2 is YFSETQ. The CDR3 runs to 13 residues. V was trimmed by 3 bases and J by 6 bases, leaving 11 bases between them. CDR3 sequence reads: CASSSWTADTQYF. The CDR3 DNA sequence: TGCGCCAGCAGCTCTTGGACGGCGGATACGCAGTATTTT.

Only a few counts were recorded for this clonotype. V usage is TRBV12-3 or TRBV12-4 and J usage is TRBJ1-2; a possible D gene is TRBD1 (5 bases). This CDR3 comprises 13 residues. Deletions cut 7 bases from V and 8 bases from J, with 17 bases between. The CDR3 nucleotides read TGTGCCAGCATCGGACGAGGGGCGGGAGGCTACACCTTC. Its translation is CASIGRGAGGYTF.

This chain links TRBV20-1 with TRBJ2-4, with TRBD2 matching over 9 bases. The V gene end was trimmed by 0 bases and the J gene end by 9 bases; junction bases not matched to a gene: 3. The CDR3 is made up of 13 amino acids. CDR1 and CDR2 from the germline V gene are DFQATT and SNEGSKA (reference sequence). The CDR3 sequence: CSAREGLAAIQYF. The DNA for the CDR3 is TGCAGTGCTAGAGAGGGACTAGCTGCCATTCAGTACTTC.

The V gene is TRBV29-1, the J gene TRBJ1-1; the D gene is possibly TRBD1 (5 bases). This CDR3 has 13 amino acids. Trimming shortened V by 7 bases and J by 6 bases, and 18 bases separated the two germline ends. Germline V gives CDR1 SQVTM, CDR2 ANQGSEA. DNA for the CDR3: TGCAGCGCCGAGCGGGCCTCGGGGCCTGAAGCTTTCTTT. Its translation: CSAERASGPEAFF.

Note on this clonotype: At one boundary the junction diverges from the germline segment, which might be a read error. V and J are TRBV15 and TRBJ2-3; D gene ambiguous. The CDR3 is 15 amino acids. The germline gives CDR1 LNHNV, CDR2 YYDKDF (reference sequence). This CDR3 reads CATSKLDPGWDTEYF. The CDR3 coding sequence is TGTGCCACCAGCAAACTTGATCCGGGCTGGGATACGGAGTATTTT.

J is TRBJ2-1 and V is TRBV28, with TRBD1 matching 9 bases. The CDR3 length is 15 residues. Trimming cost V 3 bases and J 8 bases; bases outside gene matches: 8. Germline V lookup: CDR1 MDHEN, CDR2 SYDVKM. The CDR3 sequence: CASSLDRGTVDEQFF. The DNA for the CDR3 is TGTGCCAGCAGTTTGGACAGGGGTACTGTAGATGAGCAGTTCTTC.

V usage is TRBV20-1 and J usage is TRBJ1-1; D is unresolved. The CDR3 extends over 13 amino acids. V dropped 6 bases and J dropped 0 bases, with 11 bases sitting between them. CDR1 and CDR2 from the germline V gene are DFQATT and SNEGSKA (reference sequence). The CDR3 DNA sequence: TGCAGTGCCCGATGGAGGTTGAACACTGAAGCTTTCTTT. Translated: CSARWRLNTEAFF.

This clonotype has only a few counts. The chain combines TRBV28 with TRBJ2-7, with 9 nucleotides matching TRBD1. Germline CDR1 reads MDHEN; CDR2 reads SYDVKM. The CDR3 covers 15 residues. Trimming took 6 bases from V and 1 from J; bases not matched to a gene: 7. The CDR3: CASRIPGQGSYEQYF. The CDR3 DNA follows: TGTGCCAGCAGGATTCCGGGACAGGGATCCTACGAGCAGTACTTC.

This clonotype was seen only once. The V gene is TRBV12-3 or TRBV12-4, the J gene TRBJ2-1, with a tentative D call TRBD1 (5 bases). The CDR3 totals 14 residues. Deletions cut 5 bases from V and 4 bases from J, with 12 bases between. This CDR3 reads CASSRQTIYNEQFF. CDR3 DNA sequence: TGTGCCAGCAGTCGACAGACGATTTACAATGAGCAGTTCTTC.

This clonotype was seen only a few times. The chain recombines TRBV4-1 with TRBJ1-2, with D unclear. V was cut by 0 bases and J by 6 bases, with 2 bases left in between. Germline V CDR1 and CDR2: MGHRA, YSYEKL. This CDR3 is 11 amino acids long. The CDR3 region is CASSQDNGYTF. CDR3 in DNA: TGCGCCAGCAGCCAAGATAATGGCTACACCTTC.